A selection of T cell receptor beta chains follows, all from one sample in a study of blood T cell repertoires in COVID-19. This table comes from immunoSEQ multiplex PCR, and its TCRdb copy is limited to in-frame clones, with some not included. Of roughly 300,000 clones in the sample, 85% are singletons; the top ten hold 2.5%. The material sequenced was PBMCs or T cells enriched from blood (not recorded which). These receptors were taken from a woman aged 45-59 years who had recovered from COVID-19. CDR3s include the opening cysteine and the closing phenylalanine or tryptophan. The D gene is left open where the match is weak. Size is omitted from some rows. Given values are once, few, many or a class for expanded clones.

V gene: TRBV9; clone size: -; D gene: -; J gene: TRBJ1-5; CDR3 protein: CASSVGGSPNQPQHF; CDR3 DNA: TGTGCCAGCAGCGTAGGAGGGAGCCCAAATCAGCCCCAGCATTTT
V gene: TRBV23-1; clone size: -; D gene: -; J gene: TRBJ1-6; CDR3 protein: CASSQGGEVTQSSYNSPLHF; CDR3 DNA: TGCGCCAGCAGTCAAGGGGGGGAAGTTACTCAGAGCTCCTATAATTCACCCCTCCACTTT
V gene: TRBV5-4; clone size: -; D gene: TRBD2; J gene: TRBJ2-1; CDR3 protein: CASSSLAGGYNEQFF; CDR3 DNA: TGTGCCAGCAGCTCGCTAGCGGGAGGCTACAATGAGCAGTTCTTC
V gene: TRBV5-1; clone size: -; D gene: -; J gene: TRBJ1-1; CDR3 protein: CASSLGLGGATEAFF; CDR3 DNA: TGCGCCAGCAGCTTGGGCTTGGGGGGAGCCACTGAAGCTTTCTTT
V gene: TRBV28; clone size: few; D gene: -; J gene: TRBJ1-5; CDR3 protein: CASSASLGVPEAQHF; CDR3 DNA: TGTGCCAGCAGTGCCTCGCTGGGCGTCCCGGAAGCCCAGCATTTT
V gene: TRBV2; clone size: few; D gene: TRBD2; J gene: TRBJ2-5; CDR3 protein: CASSEGAATSGRTQYF; CDR3 DNA: TGTGCCAGCAGTGAAGGGGCCGCGACTAGCGGGAGAACCCAGTACTTC
V gene: TRBV29-1; clone size: few; D gene: TRBD1; J gene: TRBJ1-2; CDR3 protein: CSVEDYAGQGADGYTF; CDR3 DNA: TGCAGCGTTGAAGATTACGCGGGACAGGGGGCGGATGGCTACACCTTC
V gene: TRBV5-6; clone size: -; D gene: -; J gene: TRBJ1-5; CDR3 protein: CASSLGPILQPQHF; CDR3 DNA: TGTGCCAGCAGCTTGGGGCCGATCCTTCAGCCCCAGCATTTT
V gene: TRBV2; clone size: -; D gene: -; J gene: TRBJ1-2; CDR3 protein: CASSAARGANYGYTF; CDR3 DNA: TGTGCCAGCAGTGCGGCCAGGGGTGCTAACTATGGCTACACCTTC
V gene: TRBV11-2; clone size: -; D gene: TRBD1; J gene: TRBJ1-2; CDR3 protein: CASSPGDRGRLGYTF; CDR3 DNA: TGTGCCAGCAGCCCCGGGGACAGGGGGCGTCTTGGCTACACCTTC
V gene: TRBV5-4; clone size: -; D gene: -; J gene: TRBJ1-6; CDR3 protein: CASSSRESPLHF; CDR3 DNA: TGTGCCAGCAGTTCTCGAGAGTCACCCCTCCACTTT
V gene: TRBV28; clone size: -; D gene: -; J gene: TRBJ1-1; CDR3 protein: CASSNPTTYTEAFF; CDR3 DNA: TGTGCCAGCAGTAACCCCACAACCTACACTGAAGCTTTCTTT
V gene: TRBV9; clone size: few; D gene: -; J gene: TRBJ2-1; CDR3 protein: CASSVGAGQTNNEQFF; CDR3 DNA: TGTGCCAGCAGCGTAGGGGCGGGACAGACTAACAATGAGCAGTTCTTC
V gene: TRBV4-1; clone size: -; D gene: TRBD2; J gene: TRBJ2-7; CDR3 protein: CASSQAGGRAGHEQYF; CDR3 DNA: TGCGCCAGCAGCCAAGCGGGCGGGAGGGCCGGCCACGAGCAGTACTTC
V gene: TRBV10-3; clone size: -; D gene: -; J gene: TRBJ1-5; CDR3 protein: CAISESRGYSNQPQHF; CDR3 DNA: TGTGCCATCAGTGAGTCGAGAGGATATAGCAATCAGCCCCAGCATTTT
V gene: TRBV7-9; clone size: -; D gene: -; J gene: TRBJ1-4; CDR3 protein: CASSSSEMRKLFF; CDR3 DNA: TGTGCCAGCAGCTCCTCAGAGATGAGGAAACTGTTTTTT
V gene: TRBV12-3/TRBV12-4; clone size: -; D gene: -; J gene: TRBJ1-1; CDR3 protein: CASNPELDTEAFF; CDR3 DNA: TGTGCCAGCAATCCGGAGTTGGACACTGAAGCTTTCTTT
V gene: TRBV10-1; clone size: -; D gene: -; J gene: TRBJ1-4; CDR3 protein: CASSESGGATNEKLFF; CDR3 DNA: TGCGCCAGCAGTGAGTCCGGCGGAGCAACTAATGAAAAACTGTTTTTT
V gene: TRBV5-5; clone size: -; D gene: -; J gene: TRBJ1-6; CDR3 protein: CASSFTTLTDSPLHF; CDR3 DNA: TGTGCCAGCAGCTTCACTACCCTGACAGATTCACCCCTCCACTTT